Presented here are 22 T cell receptor beta chains from one specimen sequenced in a study of CD4 and CD8 cells across lung adenocarcinoma regions. TCRdb fed the PCR reads into MiXCR, producing one record per CDR3 protein. The sample has about 19,000 distinct CDR3 sequences, around 46% seen once. Sequencing was done on a sample of CD4+ T cells from the margin of a lung tumor. These receptors originate from a male donor with lung adenocarcinoma. The CD4 and CD8 labels of this study may be unreliable.

The chain employs TRBV12-3 or TRBV12-4 and TRBJ2-1, with D uncertain. The CDR3 is made up of 13 amino acids. Trimming removed 7 bases at V and 9 bases at J, with 16 bases between. The CDR3 sequence is CASTPHYAGEQFF. In DNA form, the CDR3 reads TGTGCCAGCACACCCCACTATGCTGGTGAGCAGTTCTTC.

This clonotype was found many times. The CDR3 protein is CAWSVEGTEAFF. The CDR3 region has the DNA TGTGCCTGGAGTGTTGAGGGGACTGAAGCTTTCTTT. V is TRBV30 and J is TRBJ1-1; D perhaps matches TRBD1 (5 bases). V gave up 0 bases and J gave up 5 bases, with 7 bases separating them. CDR3 length: 12 amino acids. Germline V CDR1 and CDR2: GTSNPN, SVGIG (reference sequence).

With regard to this clonotype: One end of the junction does not line up with germline, which may come from a read error. The chain combines TRBV27 with TRBJ2-3; no firm D call. Germline CDR1 is MNHEY and CDR2 is SMNVEV (reference sequence). The length of the CDR3 is 16 residues. CDR3 sequence: CASSLIGPRAKDTQYF. CDR3 coding DNA: TGTGCCAGCAGTTTAATCGGGCCACGCGCCAAAGATACGCAGTATTTC.

The rearrangement links TRBV7-3 to TRBJ1-6; 7 bases agree with TRBD1. CDR1 and CDR2 (germline): SGHTA, FQGTGA. Trimming removed 4 bases from V and 10 bases from J; junction bases left unmatched: 4. The CDR3 covers 13 residues. This CDR3 is CASSSDRASPLHF. Written as DNA, the CDR3 is TGTGCCAGCAGCTCAGACAGGGCATCACCCCTCCACTTT.

The sample holds many counts of this clonotype. The V call is TRBV10-2, the J call TRBJ2-1; D remains unclear. Trimming left V 7 bases short and J 0 bases short, with 13 bases between. CDR3 length: 15 residues. Per germline, CDR1 WSHSY and CDR2 SAAADI. CDR3 sequence (DNA): TGCGCCAGCATCCCTGAACTGTTCTCCTACAATGAGCAGTTCTTC. This translates into CASIPELFSYNEQFF.

The rearrangement joins TRBV6-4 to TRBJ1-5, with TRBD1 matching 9 bases. CDR3 length: 14 residues. In germline, CDR1 is MRHNA, CDR2 SNTAGT. Trimming took 10 bases from V and 7 from J; bases not matched to a gene: 11. The CDR3 loop reads CANVPGQGSQPQHF. The CDR3 DNA sequence: TGTGCCAATGTTCCGGGACAGGGATCGCAGCCCCAGCATTTT.

This clonotype ranks as medium-sized (0.01 to 0.1%). This sequence joins TRBV6-1 and TRBJ2-2, with 8 bases matching TRBD2. The V gene's germline CDR1 is MNHNS and CDR2 SASEGT. The CDR3 is made up of 12 amino acids. V was pared by 7 bases and J by 8 bases, with 3 bases of the junction left unmatched. The CDR3 loop is CASKRGGGELFF. DNA of the CDR3: TGTGCCAGCAAACGGGGGGGAGGGGAGCTGTTTTTT.

The J gene is TRBJ2-1, the V gene TRBV7-8; a weak D match, TRBD2 (6 bases). The CDR3 runs 17 residues. Per germline, CDR1 SGHVS and CDR2 FQNEAQ. V was pared by 1 base and J by 0 bases, with 13 bases between. The CDR3 loop reads CASSLGGPTSSYNEQFF. The CDR3 DNA reads as TGTGCCAGCAGCTTAGGCGGGCCGACTAGCTCCTACAATGAGCAGTTCTTC. The full variable domain, completed using reference TRBV7-8 and TRBJ2-1, is GAGVSQSPRYKVAKRGQDVALRCDPISGHVSLFWYQQALGQGPEFLTYFQNEAQLDKSGLPSDRFFAERPEGSVSTLKIQRTQQEDSAVYLCASSLGGPTSSYNEQFFGPGTRLTVL.

This clonotype was seen at least ten times. The rearrangement uses TRBV6-5 and TRBJ2-5, with 8 bases matching TRBD1. The end of the DNA fits TRBJ2-7 better, so the J call may be wrong. Germline V gene sequence: CDR1 MNHEY, CDR2 SVGAGI. The length of the CDR3 is 15 residues. CDR3 region: CASRLTGTGPYEQYF. The CDR3 DNA reads TGTGCCAGCAGATTAACCGGGACAGGCCCCTACGAGCAGTACTTC.

Comments on this clonotype: At one end the junction does not follow the germline gene, possibly because of a read error. The chain couples TRBV10-2 to TRBJ2-3; D is possibly TRBD2 (6 bases). The CDR3 covers 14 residues. CDR1 and CDR2 (germline): WSHSY, SAAADI. The CDR3 protein is CGSTGVWAKDTQYF. The CDR3 DNA sequence: TGCGGCAGCACGGGGGTATGGGCCAAAGACACGCAGTATTTC.

The rearrangement links TRBV11-2 to TRBJ2-3; 9 nucleotides match TRBD2. CDR3 size: 16 residues. Germline values: CDR1 SGHAT, CDR2 FQNNGV. Unmatched junction bases numbered 11, after V lost 5 bases and J lost 5 bases. CDR3 DNA sequence: TGTGCCAGCAGCGACGCGGGGGGGAGAGTCAAAGATACGCAGTATTTT. Translation: CASSDAGGRVKDTQYF.

Points on this clonotype: Sequence at one end of the junction differs from germline and may be a read error. The chain combines TRBV25-1 with TRBJ1-6; D remains ambiguous. Germline values: CDR1 MGHDK, CDR2 SYGVNS. This CDR3 spans 15 amino acids. The CDR3 DNA sequence: TGTGGGCCAGGCACGCGGCTCCGATCGGAAGAGCACACGTCTTTT. This sequence encodes CGPGTRLRSEEHTSF.

This clonotype was detected many times. The rearrangement joins TRBV27 to TRBJ2-5; 8 nucleotides line up with TRBD2. CDR3 length: 14 residues. Germline assignment: CDR1 MNHEY and CDR2 SMNVEV (reference sequence). The CDR3 DNA reads as TGTGCGGGCAGCGGGGGCCGTGACCAAGAGACCCAGTACTTC. As protein: CAGSGGRDQETQYF.

The J gene is TRBJ2-1, the V gene TRBV6-2 or TRBV6-3; 11 bases align to TRBD2. The CDR3 is made up of 17 amino acids. Trimming removed 6 bases from V and 0 bases from J; junction bases left unmatched: 7. Germline CDR1 MNHEY, CDR2 SVGEGT. CDR3 region: CASSRTSGRSSYNEQFF. DNA of the CDR3: TGTGCCAGCAGCCGGACTAGCGGGCGAAGCTCCTACAATGAGCAGTTCTTC.

Points on this clonotype: One end of the junction varies from germline; a read error may be responsible. V is TRBV10-3 and J is TRBJ2-3, with D perhaps TRBD1 or TRBD2 (6 bases each). Per germline, CDR1 ENHRY and CDR2 SYGVKD. The CDR3 is 15 amino acids. CDR3 protein: CAAGHGGGHPDTQYF. In DNA, the CDR3 is TGTGCCGCGGGGCACGGGGGCGGGCACCCAGATACGCAGTATTTC.

This chain joins TRBV6-1 and TRBJ2-4; no firm D call. CDR3 length: 13 residues. CDR1 and CDR2 (germline): MNHNS, SASEGT. Trimming took off 5 bases at V and 13 bases at J, with 18 bases between the two ends. The CDR3 is CASSPDLRDMQYF. Here the CDR3 DNA reads TGTGCCAGCAGTCCAGATCTAAGGGATATGCAGTACTTC.

This chain links TRBV15 with TRBJ1-1; a possible D gene is TRBD1 (5 bases). V was trimmed by 0 bases and J by 11 bases, leaving 13 bases between them. CDR3 length: 13 residues. Germline assignment: CDR1 LNHNV and CDR2 YYDKDF (reference sequence). CDR3 in DNA: TGTGCCACCAGCAGAGATCTATCGGACACCGCTTTCTTT. This gives the protein CATSRDLSDTAFF.

The sample holds many counts of this clonotype. The rearrangement uses TRBV7-2 and TRBJ1-5; a possible D gene is TRBD1 (5 bases). CDR3 length: 15 residues. V shed 1 base and J shed 1 base, with 8 bases lying between them. CDR1 and CDR2 (germline): SGHTA, FQGNSA. The chain's CDR3 is CASSLVSGSNQPQHF. The CDR3 DNA follows: TGTGCCAGCAGCTTAGTTTCAGGGAGCAATCAGCCCCAGCATTTT.

The chain is built from TRBV10-2 and TRBJ2-4; a possible D gene is TRBD2 (6 bases). The CDR3 has 14 residues. The germline gives CDR1 WSHSY, CDR2 SAAADI. V lost 7 bases and J 12 bases, leaving 22 bases between the germline ends. The CDR3 region has the DNA TGCGCCAGCACGGGGGTAGGAGCCAAAAATACTCAGTACTTC. It is translated as CASTGVGAKNTQYF.

Details on this clonotype: The junction shows a germline mismatch at one end, possibly a read error. The V gene is TRBV4-2, the J gene TRBJ2-3; a possible D gene is TRBD2 (6 bases). Germline V gene sequence: CDR1 LGHNA, CDR2 YNFKEQ. CDR3 length: 16 amino acids. This CDR3 reads CASREAGPSATNTQYF. CDR3 sequence (DNA): TGTGCCAGCCGCGAAGCGGGCCCAAGCGCCACAAATACTCAGTATTTC.

This clonotype was picked up a small number of times. The chain employs TRBV7-2 and TRBJ2-5, with D unclear. The CDR3 spans 12 residues. The ends were cut back, 5 bases at V and 7 bases at J, with 11 bases in the middle. Germline V gives CDR1 SGHTA, CDR2 FQGNSA. The CDR3 region is CASSIPPGTQYF. CDR3 nucleotides: TGTGCCAGCAGCATACCCCCAGGGACCCAGTACTTC.

For this clonotype: The junction departs from germline at one end; a sequencing error may be responsible. As DNA, the CDR3 is TGTGCCAGCAGTCCTGGCCGACTAGCTTCTGGGCCAGAGACGCAGTACTTT. Its translation is CASSPGRLASGPETQYF. J is TRBJ2-3 and V is TRBV27, with TRBD2 matching 7 bases. CDR3 length equals 17 residues. Germline CDR1 MNHEY, CDR2 SMNVEV (reference sequence).